The sequence of this T cell receptor (beta chain) was determined in a study of blood T cell repertoires in COVID-19. The data were produced by immunoSEQ multiplex PCR, yet TCRdb's version contains in-frame clones alone and is incomplete. Of about 45,000 clones in the sample, about 83% were seen once. Sequences were obtained from peripheral blood. The source of this sequence is an elderly man in a cohort sampled during active COVID-19.

The chain's CDR3 is CASSPAGTGANYGYTF. The CDR3, as DNA: TGTGCCAGCAGTCCGGCCGGAACAGGAGCTAACTATGGCTACACCTTC. This sequence joins TRBV27 and TRBJ1-2; tentative D call: TRBD1 (5 bases). CDR3 size: 16 residues. V was cut by 5 bases and J by 0 bases, with 16 bases left in between. CDR1 and CDR2 (germline): MNHEY, SMNVEV (reference sequence).